The rows below give T cell receptor beta chains drawn from one sample of a study of naive and memory T cell subsets. One entry per CDR3 protein results from TCRdb running MiXCR on the UMI-ligation and nested PCR reads. The top ten clones hold over 1.5% of a sample with some 100,000 distinct CDR3 sequences, 7% of them seen once. Sequenced input: central memory CD4+ T cells from blood. Receptors originate from a human donor in good health. Both conserved end residues are part of each CDR3. The D gene is left open where the match is weak. Clone size is shown for a subset of rows, as once, few, many or a class of expanded clone.

D,length,V,J,size,DNA,CDR3
NA,12,TRBV28,TRBJ2-1,many,TGTGCCAGCAGTTTACTCGGCTATGAGCAGTTCTTC,CASSLLGYEQFF
TRBD2,17,TRBV4-1,TRBJ2-1,many,TGCGCCAGCAGCCACCCCCTGGGGGGGACCCAACACAATGAGCAGTTCTTC,CASSHPLGGTQHNEQFF
TRBD1,14,TRBV12-5,TRBJ2-3,many,TGTGCTAGTGGGACAGGGGGCGCGGAAGATACGCAGTATTTT,CASGTGGAEDTQYF
TRBD1,15,TRBV7-3,TRBJ2-5,few,TGTGCCAGCAGCTTAATTGGGGACAGGGCAGAGACCCAGTACTTC,CASSLIGDRAETQYF
TRBD1,16,TRBV3-1,TRBJ1-6,many,TGTGCCAGCAGCCAAGTGATGGTCACAGGGGGGACACCCCTCCACTTT,CASSQVMVTGGTPLHF
NA,12,TRBV6-2/TRBV6-3,TRBJ2-2,few,TGTGCCAGCAGTTCTTATACCGGGGAGCTGTTTTTT,CASSSYTGELFF
NA,18,TRBV7-2,TRBJ1-2,few,TGTGCCAGCAGCTTAATTGTCAGGCGGCAGGGGACAAACTATGGCTACACCTTC,CASSLIVRRQGTNYGYTF
NA,12,TRBV28,TRBJ2-7,few,TGTGCCAGCAGTTCGGTGGGTCGGGAGCAGTACTTC,CASSSVGREQYF
TRBD2,12,TRBV5-1,TRBJ2-7,few,TGCGCCAGCAGCTTTCTAGCGGGCGAGCAGTACTTC,CASSFLAGEQYF
TRBD2,16,TRBV7-2,TRBJ2-1,many,TGTGCCAGCAGCTTAGCTAGCGGGGGGGCCTACAATGAGCAGTTCTTC,CASSLASGGAYNEQFF
TRBD1,15,TRBV28,TRBJ1-5,many,TGTGCCAGCAGTTTAACAGGGGCTAACAATCAGCCCCAGCATTTT,CASSLTGANNQPQHF
TRBD1,14,TRBV20-1,TRBJ1-1,many,TGCAGTGTAGGGGGACAGGGTGTGAGGAATGAAGCTTTCTTT,CSVGGQGVRNEAFF
NA,16,TRBV15,TRBJ2-7,few,TGTGCCACCAGCAGAGATCGGCAGGGCGCAACCTACGAGCAGTACTTC,CATSRDRQGATYEQYF
TRBD1,15,TRBV7-2,TRBJ1-2,few,TGTGCCAGCAGCTTAGTCGGAGGGGGCGACTATGGCTACACCTTC,CASSLVGGGDYGYTF
NA,15,TRBV9,TRBJ2-3,NA,TGTGCCAGCAGTTACAGGGAAGGCCTCACAGATACGCAGTATTTT,CASSYREGLTDTQYF
NA,16,TRBV7-2,TRBJ2-2,many,TGTGCCAGCAGCTTAATGGGCCGCGCTATCACCGGGGAGCTGTTTTTT,CASSLMGRAITGELFF
NA,15,TRBV4-3,TRBJ1-2,NA,TGCGCCAGCAGCCAAGTGGGGGGAGGTTTACATGGCTACACCTTC,CASSQVGGGLHGYTF
NA,15,TRBV20-1,TRBJ1-6,many,TGCAGTGCTAAGAAGGGGTCGGGGAGGGATTCACCCCTCCACTTT,CSAKKGSGRDSPLHF
NA,16,TRBV7-6,TRBJ2-5,many,TGTGCCAGCAGCTTAGCCCGCGCGGCGAGCGGCGAGACCCAGTACTTC,CASSLARAASGETQYF
NA,15,TRBV3-1,TRBJ2-1,NA,TGTGCCAGCAGCGGTATGGGGGGGCGATACAATGAGCAGTTCTTC,CASSGMGGRYNEQFF
NA,15,TRBV6-1,TRBJ1-5,NA,TGTGCCAGCAGTGTTAGTCCCGGGCCTGAGGGGCCCCAGCATTTT,CASSVSPGPEGPQHF
NA,13,TRBV29-1,TRBJ1-1,many,TGCAGCGTTGATGGGGGGTTCAACACTGAAGCTTTCTTT,CSVDGGFNTEAFF
NA,16,TRBV6-2/TRBV6-3,TRBJ2-3,few,TGTGCCAGCAGTTACAATTCCAGGCGCTCCCGAGATACGCAGTATTTT,CASSYNSRRSRDTQYF
NA,14,TRBV28,TRBJ1-2,many,TGTGCCAGCATCCGACGGGGCAGGGATCGGGGCTACACCTTC,CASIRRGRDRGYTF
NA,17,TRBV12-3/TRBV12-4,TRBJ1-3,many,TGTGCCAGCAGTTTCCGGCGGGGGGGGTATTTTGGAAACACCATATATTTT,CASSFRRGGYFGNTIYF
NA,14,TRBV29-1,TRBJ1-2,many,TGCAGCGTGGGGCCAGGGACGATTAGCTATGGCTACACCTTC,CSVGPGTISYGYTF
NA,13,TRBV18,TRBJ1-4,many,TGTGCCAGCTCATTAGATCCGGGACTTAAACTGTTTTTT,CASSLDPGLKLFF
TRBD2,14,TRBV7-9,TRBJ2-1,NA,TGTGCCAGCAGCATTGGACTAGCGGGAGCTGAGCAGTTCTTC,CASSIGLAGAEQFF
TRBD1,16,TRBV18,TRBJ1-5,NA,TGTGCCAGCTCACCGGGACAGGGTCCCGCCAATCAGCCCCAGCATTTT,CASSPGQGPANQPQHF
NA,15,TRBV2,TRBJ2-1,many,TGTGCCAGCAGCGAGGAGGAGGTGTGGGGGCTAAGGCAGTTCTTC,CASSEEEVWGLRQFF
NA,15,TRBV6-2/TRBV6-3,TRBJ2-1,NA,TGTGCCAGCAGCACTAGACGGGGGGCACTCAATGAGCAGTTCTTC,CASSTRRGALNEQFF
TRBD1,12,TRBV29-1,TRBJ2-3,many,TGCAGCGTGGGGACAGAGGCAGATACGCAGTATTTT,CSVGTEADTQYF
NA,15,TRBV28,TRBJ2-3,many,TGTGCCAGCAGTTTGGAGGGATTGAGGGCAGATACGCAGTATTTT,CASSLEGLRADTQYF
NA,16,TRBV12-3/TRBV12-4,TRBJ1-6,many,TGTGCCAGCAGTCCGAGACAGGCCACCTATAATTCACCCCTCCACTTT,CASSPRQATYNSPLHF
NA,14,TRBV28,TRBJ2-5,many,TGTGCCAGCAGTTCCCCGACTGGGGAAGAGACCCAGTACTTC,CASSSPTGEETQYF
TRBD1,17,TRBV12-3/TRBV12-4,TRBJ2-1,NA,TGTGCCAGGAGTTGGGGTCAGGGGGCGAGCTCCTACAATGAGCAGTTCTTC,CARSWGQGASSYNEQFF
NA,12,TRBV15,TRBJ2-5,few,TGTGCCACCAGTGGGGAGGTAGAGACCCAGTACTTC,CATSGEVETQYF
TRBD2,14,TRBV27,TRBJ2-3,NA,TGTGCCAGCAGCCCGACTAGCGGGGTTTATACGCAGTATTTT,CASSPTSGVYTQYF
TRBD1,13,TRBV20-1,TRBJ2-1,few,TGCAGTGGCCGGGACAGAACCTACAATGAGCAGTTCTTC,CSGRDRTYNEQFF
NA,14,TRBV14,TRBJ2-7,NA,TGTGCCAGCAGCCGAAACAGGGACACCTACGAGCAGTACTTC,CASSRNRDTYEQYF
TRBD1,14,TRBV18,TRBJ1-1,many,TGTGCCAGCTCACCAAACACAGGGGGCACTGAAGCTTTCTTT,CASSPNTGGTEAFF